One sample yielded the 6 T cell receptor beta chains listed below, sequenced in a study of blood T cell repertoires in COVID-19. Measured with immunoSEQ multiplex PCR; TCRdb has only the in-frame clones, and not every one. The table lists fewer than 300,000 clones, 82% of them singletons. What was sequenced was peripheral blood. These receptors originate from a woman aged 18 to 35 with acute or convalescent COVID-19.

V is TRBV19 and J is TRBJ2-1; TRBD2 matches 10 bases. Germline-derived CDR1 and CDR2 are LNHDA and SQIVND (reference sequence). V trimming: 2 bases; J trimming: 3 bases; junction bases outside the gene matches: 4. The CDR3 is 16 amino acids. In nucleotides, the CDR3 is TGTGCCAGTAGTATATGGGCTAGCGGGAGCTACAATGAGCAGTTCTTC. Protein sequence: CASSIWASGSYNEQFF.

This chain joins TRBV7-2 and TRBJ2-5; 11 nucleotides match TRBD2. The V gene's germline CDR1 is SGHTA and CDR2 FQGNSA. Trimming cost V 2 bases and J 5 bases; bases outside gene matches: 4. The CDR3 has 15 amino acids. The CDR3 bases are TGTGCCAGCAGCTTATGGGCTAGCGGGAGGGAGACCCAGTACTTC. Its protein is CASSLWASGRETQYF.

The CDR3 loop reads CASSVDGRERDDTQYF. DNA for the CDR3: TGTGCCAGCAGCGTAGATGGTCGGGAGCGCGATGATACGCAGTATTTT. The chain links TRBV9 to TRBJ2-3; possibly TRBD2 for D (6 bases). Germline CDR1 is SGDLS and CDR2 is YYNGEE. V shed 0 bases and J shed 6 bases, with 17 bases lying between them. This CDR3 is built from 16 residues.

The chain is built from TRBV2 and TRBJ2-2; TRBD1 matches at 9 bases. Trimming at V came to 4 bases and at J to 4 bases, leaving 1 base not matched to a gene. The germline CDR1 and CDR2 sequences are SNHLY and FYNNEI. The CDR3 spans 14 residues. This chain's CDR3 is CASSGQGGTGELFF. CDR3 in DNA: TGTGCCAGCAGTGGACAGGGGGGCACCGGGGAGCTGTTTTTT.

The rearrangement links TRBV28 to TRBJ2-7; possibly TRBD1 for D (6 bases). From germline, CDR1 is MDHEN and CDR2 SYDVKM. This CDR3 has 17 residues. The V gene lost 5 bases and the J gene lost 3 bases, with 23 bases spanning the gap. In DNA, the CDR3 is TGTGCCAGCAGTCCGAACGACAGGCTACTGAAACACTACGAGCAGTACTTC. Translation gives CASSPNDRLLKHYEQYF.

This sequence joins TRBV7-9 and TRBJ2-1, with unresolved D. The CDR3 length is 13 residues. In germline, CDR1 is SEHNR, CDR2 FQNEAQ (reference sequence). V lost 2 bases and J 9 bases, leaving 11 bases between the germline ends. CDR3 in amino acids: CASSLLELGEQFF. CDR3 sequence (DNA): TGTGCCAGCAGCTTATTGGAGCTGGGTGAGCAGTTCTTC.